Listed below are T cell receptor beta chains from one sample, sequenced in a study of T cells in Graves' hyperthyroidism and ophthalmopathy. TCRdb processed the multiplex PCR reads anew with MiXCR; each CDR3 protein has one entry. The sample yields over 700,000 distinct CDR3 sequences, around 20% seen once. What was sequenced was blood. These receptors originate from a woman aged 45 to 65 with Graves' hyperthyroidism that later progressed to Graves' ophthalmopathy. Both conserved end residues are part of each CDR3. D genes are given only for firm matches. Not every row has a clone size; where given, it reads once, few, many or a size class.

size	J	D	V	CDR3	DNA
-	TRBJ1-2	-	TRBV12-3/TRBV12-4	CASSQPGQGYGYTF	TGTGCCAGCAGTCAGCCGGGACAAGGCTATGGCTACACCTTC
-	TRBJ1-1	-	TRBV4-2	CASSLAGSKTEAFF	TGTGCCAGCAGCTTAGCAGGGTCCAAGACTGAAGCTTTCTTT
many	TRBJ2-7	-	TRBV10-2	CASSEPTYEQYF	TGCGCCAGCAGTGAGCCTACCTACGAGCAGTACTTC
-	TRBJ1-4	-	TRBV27	CASSFSGTLGKLFF	TGTGCCAGCAGTTTTTCAGGGACGTTGGGAAAACTGTTTTTT
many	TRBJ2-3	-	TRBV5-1	CASSFGSGGAVDTQYF	TGCGCCAGCAGCTTCGGTAGCGGAGGGGCCGTAGATACGCAGTATTTT
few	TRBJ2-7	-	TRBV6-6	CASSYSPGRGEAEQYF	TGTGCCAGCAGTTACAGTCCCGGCAGGGGGGAAGCCGAGCAGTACTTC
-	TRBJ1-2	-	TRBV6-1	CASSMGSPRYGYTF	TGTGCCAGCAGTATGGGGTCACCCCGTTATGGCTACACCTTC
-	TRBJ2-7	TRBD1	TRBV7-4	CASSLPGQGRYEQYF	TGTGCCAGCAGCTTACCCGGACAGGGGAGGTACGAGCAGTACTTC
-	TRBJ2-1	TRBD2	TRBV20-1	CSTRDYAYNEQFF	TGCAGCACCCGGGACTATGCCTACAATGAGCAGTTCTTC
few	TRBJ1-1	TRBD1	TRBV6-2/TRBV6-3	CASSCSSGTTGARSTEAFF	TGTGCCAGCAGTTGCTCGAGCGGAACTACAGGGGCGAGGAGCACTGAAGCTTTCTTT